A selection of T cell receptor beta chains follows, all from one sample in a study of T-cell reconstitution after alpha-beta-depleted transplantation in children. TCRdb processed the PCR reads anew with MiXCR; each CDR3 protein has one entry. Among hundreds of thousands of distinct CDR3 sequences, roughly 15% were seen once, and the ten largest hold around 43%. The material was PBMCs, mostly from graft donor cells, obtained 360 days after TCRalphabeta/CD19-depleted stem cell transplant. All receptors derive from a male patient between 2 and 10 years old who had a stem cell transplant for acute lymphoblastic leukemia, so the T cells may come from the graft donor. Both conserved end residues are part of each CDR3. D genes are given only for firm matches. Clone size is not always given. Where it is, it says once, few, many or a class for expanded clones.

j_call d_call v_call clone_size cdr3_aa cdr3_nt
TRBJ2-7 TRBD2 TRBV15 many CATRTSGNPYYEQYF TGTGCCACCAGGACCAGCGGGAACCCATACTACGAGCAGTACTTC
TRBJ2-7 TRBD1 TRBV27 - CASTLGAGGPYEQYF TGTGCCAGCACCCTGGGGGCAGGGGGACCCTACGAGCAGTACTTC
TRBJ1-1 TRBD1 TRBV12-3/TRBV12-4 many CASSRGQGPTEAFF TGTGCCAGCAGCCGGGGACAGGGACCCACTGAAGCTTTCTTT
TRBJ2-3 TRBD2 TRBV5-1 few CASSLARAGGTDTQYF TGCGCCAGCAGCTTGGCCAGGGCGGGAGGCACAGATACGCAGTATTTT
TRBJ1-1 TRBD1 TRBV6-5 many CASSYSTGLAEAFF TGTGCCAGCAGTTACTCGACAGGGTTGGCTGAAGCTTTCTTT
TRBJ1-3 - TRBV28 few CASSLRFLSGNTIYF TGTGCCAGCAGTTTAAGGTTCCTCTCTGGAAACACCATATATTTT
TRBJ1-2 TRBD1 TRBV12-3/TRBV12-4 few CASSLALTGGAPWGYTF TGTGCCAGCAGTTTAGCGCTAACAGGGGGCGCTCCCTGGGGCTACACCTTC
TRBJ1-2 - TRBV4-1 many CASSQVADTNYGYTF TGCGCCAGCAGCCAAGTTGCGGATACTAACTATGGCTACACCTTC
TRBJ1-2 - TRBV4-3 few CASSQDLLGAVDYGYTF TGCGCCAGCAGCCAAGATCTGTTGGGGGCCGTGGACTATGGCTACACCTTC
TRBJ2-3 - TRBV28 - CASSPTGVSTDTQYF TGTGCCAGCAGTCCTACCGGAGTCAGCACAGATACGCAGTATTTT
TRBJ2-3 - TRBV29-1 - CSVDRAGTDTQYF TGCAGCGTTGACAGGGCAGGCACAGATACGCAGTATTTT
TRBJ2-3 TRBD2 TRBV5-1 - CASSRGLVADTQYF TGCGCCAGCAGCCGGGGACTAGTAGCAGATACGCAGTATTTT
TRBJ2-3 TRBD1 TRBV5-1 - CASSSTWDRATDTQYF TGCGCCAGCAGCTCGACTTGGGACAGGGCGACAGATACGCAGTATTTT
TRBJ2-2 - TRBV7-9 few CASSSTGWDNTGELFF TGTGCCAGCAGCTCAACAGGTTGGGATAACACCGGGGAGCTGTTTTTT
TRBJ2-1 TRBD2 TRBV5-1 - CASSRYGLAGVDEQFF TGCGCCAGCAGCCGATATGGGCTAGCGGGAGTCGATGAGCAGTTCTTC
TRBJ2-1 TRBD2 TRBV30 - CAWRLGLAGGPEFF TGTGCCTGGAGACTAGGACTAGCGGGAGGGCCGGAGTTCTTC
TRBJ2-1 - TRBV18 - CASSTTSFQVNEQFF TGTGCCAGCTCAACAACTAGCTTTCAAGTCAATGAGCAGTTCTTC
TRBJ2-2 TRBD2 TRBV12-3/TRBV12-4 - CASSKSGVNTGELFF TGTGCCAGCAGTAAGAGCGGGGTTAACACCGGGGAGCTGTTTTTT
TRBJ2-5 TRBD2 TRBV28 few CASSFASGIAGDLETQYF TGTGCCAGCAGTTTTGCTTCGGGAATAGCGGGAGATTTGGAGACCCAGTACTTC
TRBJ2-7 - TRBV7-2 - CASSLLQGSSYEQYF TGTGCCAGCAGCTTGCTACAGGGTAGCTCCTACGAGCAGTACTTC
TRBJ2-2 - TRBV3-1 - CASSQHRTAQELFF TGTGCCAGCAGCCAGCACCGAACAGCGCAGGAGCTGTTTTTT
TRBJ2-1 - TRBV7-9 - CASSPQVIAQQFF TGTGCCAGCAGCCCGCAGGTAATAGCCCAGCAGTTCTTC
TRBJ1-1 - TRBV12-3/TRBV12-4 - CASRMGGTEAFF TGTGCCAGCAGGATGGGAGGCACTGAAGCTTTCTTT
TRBJ2-2 - TRBV5-6 - CASSDPWADGELFF TGTGCCAGCAGCGACCCGTGGGCGGACGGGGAGCTGTTTTTT
TRBJ2-7 - TRBV15 few CATSRESALNYEQYF TGTGCCACCAGCAGAGAATCCGCCCTAAACTACGAGCAGTACTTC
TRBJ2-4 - TRBV28 many CASSGTTVAKNIQYF TGTGCCAGCAGTGGAACCACGGTAGCCAAAAACATTCAGTACTTC
TRBJ2-2 - TRBV7-9 - CASSLTYLNTGELFF TGTGCCAGCAGCTTAACTTATTTAAACACCGGGGAGCTGTTTTTT
TRBJ2-1 TRBD2 TRBV20-1 - CSASGGRARRNEQFF TGCAGTGCTAGCGGTGGGAGGGCCCGACGTAATGAGCAGTTCTTC
TRBJ1-5 - TRBV27 - CASSLRAYSRANQPQHF TGTGCCAGCAGTCTTCGGGCCTATTCGAGGGCCAATCAGCCCCAGCATTTT
TRBJ1-2 - TRBV29-1 few CSVGKGDYGYTF TGCAGCGTTGGGAAGGGAGACTATGGCTACACCTTC
TRBJ2-7 - TRBV30 - CAWRGWGAYEQYF TGTGCCTGGAGAGGGTGGGGTGCCTACGAGCAGTACTTC
TRBJ2-5 - TRBV6-2/TRBV6-3 many CASSYSGTGTFSETQYF TGTGCCAGCAGTTACTCGGGGACGGGGACTTTCTCAGAGACCCAGTACTTC
TRBJ2-4 TRBD2 TRBV3-1 - CASSPGGGESIQYF TGTGCCAGCAGCCCCGGGGGGGGCGAAAGCATTCAGTACTTC
TRBJ2-4 - TRBV12-3/TRBV12-4 - CASSLVQVLAKNIQYF TGTGCCAGCAGTTTAGTCCAGGTACTAGCCAAAAACATTCAGTACTTC
TRBJ2-6 - TRBV29-1 - CSVEGGWGPSSGANVLTF TGCAGCGTTGAAGGAGGATGGGGGCCGAGCTCTGGGGCCAACGTCCTGACTTTC
TRBJ1-6 - TRBV20-1 many CSARQGNNSPLHF TGCAGTGCTCGGCAGGGGAATAATTCACCCCTCCACTTT
TRBJ2-1 TRBD2 TRBV20-1 few CSARVAGGVYNEQFF TGCAGTGCTAGGGTGGCGGGAGGGGTGTACAATGAGCAGTTCTTC
TRBJ2-7 - TRBV14 - CASGSGEQYF TGTGCCAGCGGGTCCGGGGAGCAGTACTTC
TRBJ1-4 - TRBV30 few CAWSVFEKLFF TGTGCCTGGAGTGTTTTTGAAAAACTGTTTTTT
TRBJ1-5 - TRBV28 few CAGDEQGSNQPQHF TGTGCGGGGGACGAACAAGGGAGCAATCAGCCCCAGCATTTT
TRBJ2-3 TRBD2 TRBV7-3 - CASSFLSGSGTDTQYF TGTGCCAGCAGCTTTCTTAGCGGGAGCGGCACAGATACGCAGTATTTT
TRBJ2-1 - TRBV7-6 - CASSLVKGARGNEQFF TGTGCCAGCAGCTTAGTCAAGGGGGCGCGGGGGAATGAGCAGTTCTTC
TRBJ2-5 TRBD2 TRBV7-2 - CASRLPGSGYGTQYF TGTGCCAGCAGGTTACCGGGTAGCGGGTACGGGACCCAGTACTTC
TRBJ2-5 - TRBV20-1 - CSARLGKETQYF TGCAGTGCTAGACTGGGAAAAGAGACCCAGTACTTC
TRBJ2-2 - TRBV6-5 few CASSRGIGELFF TGTGCCAGCAGTCGTGGGATCGGGGAGCTGTTTTTT
TRBJ2-4 - TRBV7-9 many CASSLEQELLAKNIQYF TGTGCCAGCAGCTTAGAACAAGAACTACTAGCCAAAAACATTCAGTACTTC
TRBJ2-5 TRBD1 TRBV11-3 many CASSLGTGQETQYF TGTGCCAGCAGCTTGGGGACAGGCCAAGAGACCCAGTACTTC
TRBJ2-2 TRBD2 TRBV4-3 - CASSQDLLADAGELFF TGCGCCAGCAGCCAAGATTTGCTAGCGGACGCCGGGGAGCTGTTTTTT
TRBJ2-3 - TRBV7-8 - CASSPIGDTQYF TGTGCCAGCAGCCCAATTGGAGATACGCAGTATTTT
TRBJ1-6 - TRBV6-2/TRBV6-3 - CASRVRQQNSPLHF TGTGCCAGCAGAGTTCGACAGCAAAATTCACCCCTCCACTTT
TRBJ2-6 TRBD1 TRBV6-5 - CASSYLGQGSGANVLTF TGTGCCAGCAGTTACTTGGGACAGGGTTCTGGGGCCAACGTCCTGACTTTC
TRBJ2-2 - TRBV10-1 few CASSEGLPTGELFF TGCGCCAGCAGTGAGGGACTACCTACCGGGGAGCTGTTTTTT
TRBJ1-5 - TRBV4-2 - CASSQDGYSNQPQHF TGTGCCAGCAGCCAAGACGGCTATAGCAATCAGCCCCAGCATTTT
TRBJ1-4 - TRBV15 few CATSRDSYADLTGWKLFF TGTGCCACCAGCAGAGATTCCTATGCCGACCTCACAGGGTGGAAACTTTTTTTT
TRBJ2-5 TRBD1 TRBV11-3 few CASSPGTEYQETQYF TGTGCCAGCAGCCCGGGGACAGAATACCAAGAGACCCAGTACTTC
TRBJ2-7 - TRBV5-1 many CASSPRYGSSYEQYF TGCGCCAGCAGCCCGAGATACGGGAGCTCCTACGAGCAGTACTTC
TRBJ2-1 - TRBV12-3/TRBV12-4 few CASSSPQRLSYNEQFF TGTGCCAGCAGTTCCCCCCAGCGGCTTTCCTACAATGAGCAGTTCTTC
TRBJ1-1 - TRBV29-1 many CSVLPGPEEAFF TGCAGCGTTCTTCCGGGCCCAGAAGAAGCTTTCTTT